This record looks at one T cell receptor beta chain sequence and its context. Produced via immunoSEQ multiplex PCR; TCRdb's table is partial and in-frame only. The table lists more than 70,000 clones, roughly nine tenths of them singletons, with 0.25% to 0.3% in the top ten. These data belong to a study of technical replicates of blood from a handful of donors. Germline values: CDR1 MNHEY, CDR2 SMNVEV (reference sequence). J gave up 7 bases and V 5 bases, and 5 bases lay outside the gene matches. The CDR3 is 13 residues long. The origin of this receptor is a human donor in good health. Source material: T cells isolated from PBMCs. The chain carries TRBV27 and TRBJ2-1; 7 nucleotides match TRBD2. The CDR3 reads CASSPGLVNEQFF. The CDR3, as DNA: TGTGCCAGCAGTCCAGGACTAGTTAATGAGCAGTTCTTC.